These 18 T cell receptor beta chains came from one sample sequenced in a study of shared T cell receptors in the human thymus listed by TCRdb under 2021. The method was the immunoSEQ multiplex PCR assay. In its TCRdb copy, this immuneACCESS table keeps in-frame sequences only and misses some clones. Where compared with another copy, unresolved V genes explain less than half of these, and the others have no known cause. In all, the sample holds hundreds of thousands of clones, and 88% of those were seen once. The ten largest clones take up approximately 0.011% of the sample. A further study also used this sample, focusing on human thymus T cells.

Sequencing used thymocytes. The receptors come from a boy in the first two years of life with a congenital heart defect. Donor details come from another sample of the same person, matched by shared clones.

The chain uses TRBV19 and TRBJ2-7; 8 bases are shared with TRBD2. V dropped 5 bases and J dropped 2; count of bases not matched to a gene: 8. Germline CDR1 reads LNHDA; CDR2 reads SQIVND (reference sequence). The CDR3 totals 15 residues. This CDR3 reads CASSPPGGPTYEQYF. The CDR3 bases are TGTGCCAGTAGTCCCCCGGGGGGGCCAACCTACGAGCAGTACTTC. The entire variable domain, with the rest obtained from reference TRBV19 and TRBJ2-7, is as follows: DGGITQSPKYLFRKEGQNVTLSCEQNLNHDAMYWYRQDPGQGLRLIYYSQIVNDFQKGDIAEGYSVSREKKESFPLTVTSAQKNPTAFYLCASSPPGGPTYEQYFGPGTRLTVT.

The chain uses TRBV19 and TRBJ2-5; TRBD2 is a possible D gene (5 bases). The CDR3 is made up of 14 amino acids. V lost 4 bases, J lost 7 bases, and 16 bases lay in between. CDR1 LNHDA and CDR2 SQIVND come from the germline V gene (reference sequence). The CDR3 sequence is CASSKEDLRGTQYF. The DNA of the CDR3 is TGTGCCAGTAGTAAGGAGGACCTACGGGGGACCCAGTACTTC.

The chain carries TRBV27 and TRBJ1-1; tentative D call: TRBD1 (5 bases). This CDR3 has 13 amino acids. Looked up from germline, CDR1 is MNHEY and CDR2 is SMNVEV (reference sequence). The V end was cut by 6 bases, the J end by 6 bases, with 14 bases between. The CDR3 DNA reads TGTGCCAGCAGCACTAACCAGACAGCTGAAGCTTTCTTT. Translation gives CASSTNQTAEAFF.

The V and J genes are TRBV27 and TRBJ2-2, with TRBD2 as a possible D gene (6 bases). The CDR3 is made up of 16 amino acids. Per germline, CDR1 MNHEY and CDR2 SMNVEV (reference sequence). Trimming took off 4 bases at V and 0 bases at J, with 12 bases between the two ends. The CDR3 DNA sequence: TGTGCCAGCAGTTCCCTAGCGACGGCGAACACCGGGGAGCTGTTTTTT. Protein: CASSSLATANTGELFF.

This clone was recorded only once. The chain joins TRBV10-3 to TRBJ1-5; D remains unclear. V was clipped by 0 bases and J by 3 bases, with 24 bases between them. Germline CDR1 reads ENHRY; CDR2 reads SYGVKD. This CDR3 region has 20 residues. Written as DNA, the CDR3 is TGTGCCATCAGTGAGTCAGGTGTAACCGGCATCCGGGATAACAATCAGCCCCAGCATTTT. Translated: CAISESGVTGIRDNNQPQHF.

This clone appeared a few times. The chain employs TRBV12-5 and TRBJ1-1; possible D gene TRBD1, 5 bases. CDR1 is LGHNT and CDR2 is FRNRAP in the germline V gene. The CDR3 length is 11 residues. The V gene lost 6 bases and the J gene lost 8 bases, with 10 bases spanning the gap. CDR3 coding DNA: TGTGCTAGTGGAAGACCAGGGGAAGCTTTCTTT. This encodes CASGRPGEAFF.

The rearrangement links TRBV29-1 to TRBJ2-3; D remains unclear. The germline gives CDR1 SQVTM, CDR2 ANQGSEA. V lost 6 bases, J lost 6 bases, and 13 bases lay in between. The CDR3 covers 12 residues. The CDR3 DNA reads TGCAGCGTCGCGACACGGTTTGATACGCAGTATTTT. Its translation is CSVATRFDTQYF.

V is TRBV4-3 and J is TRBJ2-1; 7 bases are shared with TRBD2. Trimming at V came to 1 base and at J to 4 bases, leaving 4 bases not matched to a gene. Per germline, CDR1 LGHNA and CDR2 YSLEER. CDR3 length equals 15 residues. The CDR3 DNA reads TGCGCCAGCAGCCAAGGGTCTAGCGGTTACAATGAGCAGTTCTTC. It yields the protein CASSQGSSGYNEQFF.

This chain connects TRBV7-3 to TRBJ1-2, with no clear D. The CDR3 is made up of 14 amino acids. Trimming left V 7 bases short and J 2 bases short, with 14 bases between. Germline CDR1 and CDR2: SGHTA and FQGTGA. CDR3 amino acids: CASIKMRANYGYTF. CDR3 DNA sequence: TGTGCCAGCATCAAGATGCGTGCCAACTATGGCTACACCTTC.

This clone was recorded only once. The V call is TRBV7-9, the J call TRBJ1-6; D call uncertain. This CDR3 region has 18 residues. The V gene's germline CDR1 is SEHNR and CDR2 FQNEAQ (reference sequence). V gave up 1 base and J gave up 0 bases, with 13 bases separating them. This CDR3 reads CASSLDGDGSSYNSPLHF. The CDR3 DNA reads as TGTGCCAGCAGCTTAGACGGGGATGGGAGCTCCTATAATTCACCCCTCCACTTT.

The chain combines TRBV27 with TRBJ1-5; 8 nucleotides match TRBD1. CDR3 size: 14 residues. Trimming took 5 bases from V and 7 from J; bases not matched to a gene: 7. Per germline, CDR1 MNHEY and CDR2 SMNVEV (reference sequence). The CDR3 loop is CASSHGTGGQPQHF. The CDR3 nucleotides are TGTGCCAGCAGTCACGGGACAGGAGGACAGCCCCAGCATTTT.

The chain joins TRBV6-6 to TRBJ1-4; 10 nucleotides line up with TRBD1. This CDR3 region has 16 residues. Unmatched junction bases numbered 10, after V lost 7 bases and J lost 5 bases. Germline CDR1 is MNHNY and CDR2 is SVGAGI (reference sequence). Here the CDR3 reads CASTLGPGQGNEKLFF. CDR3 DNA sequence: TGTGCCAGCACCCTGGGGCCGGGACAGGGGAATGAAAAACTGTTTTTT.

This clone showed up just a few times. This chain uses TRBV9 with TRBJ1-1, with D possibly TRBD1 on 5 matching bases. The CDR3 sequence is 13 residues long. V was clipped by 5 bases and J by 3 bases, with 11 bases between them. The germline V gene has CDR1 SGDLS and CDR2 YYNGEE. The CDR3 region has the DNA TGTGCCAGCAGTGAGGAAGGGGACACTGAAGCTTTCTTT. Its protein product is CASSEEGDTEAFF.

The chain employs TRBV28 and TRBJ2-7; TRBD1 matches 11 bases. This CDR3 is 15 amino acids long. The trim removed 5 bases at V and 2 bases at J, leaving 5 bases unmatched. The V gene's germline CDR1 is MDHEN and CDR2 SYDVKM. The CDR3 sequence: CASSHLGQGAYEQYF. The CDR3 region has the DNA TGTGCCAGCAGTCACCTGGGACAGGGGGCCTACGAGCAGTACTTC.

This rearrangement joins TRBV4-1 to TRBJ2-3; D unclear. V lost 1 base and J 1 base, leaving 12 bases between the germline ends. The length of the CDR3 is 16 residues. Germline CDR1 reads MGHRA; CDR2 reads YSYEKL. Here the CDR3 DNA reads TGCGCCAGCAGCCAAGTTAAACTACCCGGCACAGATACGCAGTATTTT. It is translated as CASSQVKLPGTDTQYF.

J is TRBJ1-1 and V is TRBV25-1; 12 bases fit TRBD1. The CDR3 consists of 15 residues. Unmatched junction bases numbered 4, after V lost 8 bases and J lost 0 bases. Germline-derived CDR1 and CDR2 are MGHDK and SYGVNS. The CDR3 region is CASRDRGPLNTEAFF. The CDR3 DNA reads TGTGCCAGCCGGGACAGGGGGCCCTTGAACACTGAAGCTTTCTTT.

This chain links TRBV5-6 with TRBJ2-7; TRBD2 is a possible D gene (6 bases). The V gene's germline CDR1 is SGHDT and CDR2 YYEEEE. V was trimmed by 2 bases and J by 1 base, leaving 19 bases between them. There are 17 residues in the CDR3. The CDR3 coding sequence is TGTGCCAGCAGCTTTGGTTTCTCGGCTAGCGAATCCTACGAGCAGTACTTC. Translating gives CASSFGFSASESYEQYF.

This clone was picked up one time. One end of the junction fails to match germline, which may point to a read error. The chain recombines TRBV27 with TRBJ1-2, with D possibly matching TRBD1 (5 bases). Germline V lookup: CDR1 MNHEY, CDR2 SMNVEV (reference sequence). This CDR3 region has 14 residues. The CDR3 protein is CASSPGGGNYGYPF. The CDR3 bases are TGTGCCAGCAGTCCGGGTGGGGGGAACTATGGCTACCCCTTC.